A single sample is the source of the 8 T cell receptor beta chains below, sequenced in a study of identical twins. TCRdb re-called the 5' RACE reads with MiXCR, one entry per CDR3 protein. This table holds some 1,700,000 distinct CDR3 sequences, roughly a third found once. The specimen sequenced was cord blood. These receptors all come from a newborn girl in good health.

This clonotype was observed a few times. The chain has TRBV27 and TRBJ2-2; D might be TRBD2 (6 bases). Germline values: CDR1 MNHEY, CDR2 SMNVEV (reference sequence). V was trimmed by 7 bases and J by 7 bases, leaving 22 bases between them. The CDR3 runs 16 residues. The CDR3 region has the DNA TGTGCCAGCACTCCTTCTCTAGGGAGGAGGGGCGGGGAGCTGTTTTTT. Translated: CASTPSLGRRGGELFF.

This clonotype was seen many times. The chain links TRBV27 to TRBJ2-1, with 10 bases that match TRBD2. The CDR3 contains 16 residues. Germline values: CDR1 MNHEY, CDR2 SMNVEV (reference sequence). Trimming took 3 bases from V and 7 from J; bases not matched to a gene: 9. The CDR3 here is CASSLTASGRWNEQFF. The CDR3 nucleotides are TGTGCCAGCAGTTTGACAGCTAGCGGGAGATGGAATGAGCAGTTCTTC.

This clonotype was observed a handful of times. The chain links TRBV2 to TRBJ2-3; TRBD2 might be the D (6 bases). This CDR3 is built from 14 residues. Germline CDR1 and CDR2: SNHLY and FYNNEI. V was shortened by 8 bases and J by 6 bases, with 18 bases between the two germline ends. The CDR3 region is CASGLTSFTDTQYF. In DNA form, the CDR3 reads TGTGCCAGCGGATTGACTAGTTTTACGGATACGCAGTATTTT.

The sample holds a few counts of this clonotype. The chain combines TRBV5-1 with TRBJ2-3; TRBD2 matches at 11 bases. This CDR3 is 17 amino acids long. Germline trimming cut 2 bases from V and 6 bases from J; bases unmatched to any gene: 11. Germline V gene sequence: CDR1 SGHRS, CDR2 YFSETQ. The CDR3 loop reads CASSFDASGGHSDTQYF. The CDR3 DNA reads TGCGCCAGCAGCTTTGATGCTAGCGGGGGGCACTCCGATACGCAGTATTTT.

The chain joins TRBV20-1 to TRBJ2-5, with 10 bases that match TRBD2. Germline loops: CDR1 DFQATT, CDR2 SNEGSKA (reference sequence). V trimming: 5 bases; J trimming: 11 bases; junction bases outside the gene matches: 17. CDR3 length: 15 residues. CDR3 DNA: TGCAGTGCTCAGAGGTCTAGCGGGGGAACCAATGAGCAGTACTTC. It yields the protein CSAQRSSGGTNEQYF.

DNA of the CDR3: TGTGCCAGCAGCCCTAGAGCCGGGACAGGGGGGACTGAAGCTTTCTTT. Amino acids: CASSPRAGTGGTEAFF. The chain combines TRBV7-9 with TRBJ1-1; 11 bases align to TRBD1. The ends lost 5 bases at V and 5 bases at J; junction bases unmatched: 10. The germline V gene encodes CDR1 SEHNR and CDR2 FQNEAQ (reference sequence). This CDR3 has 16 amino acids.

In the case of this clonotype: A junction boundary mismatches the germline segment, possibly from a read error. The chain links TRBV5-1 to TRBJ2-1, with 7 bases aligning to TRBD1. The germline gives CDR1 SGHRS, CDR2 YFSETQ. The CDR3 spans 17 residues. CDR3 in DNA: TGCGCCAGCAGCCCGGGACAGCTACTATACTCCTACAATGAGCGGTTCTTC. Residues: CASSPGQLLYSYNERFF.

V is TRBV7-9 and J is TRBJ2-7; TRBD2 is a possible D gene (6 bases). V was cut by 4 bases and J by 3 bases, with 16 bases left in between. This CDR3 is built from 15 residues. In germline, CDR1 is SEHNR, CDR2 FQNEAQ (reference sequence). The CDR3 loop is CASSSSPGGIYEQYF. In nucleotides, the CDR3 is TGTGCCAGCAGCTCCTCCCCGGGCGGGATCTACGAGCAGTACTTC.